This T cell receptor (beta chain) derives from a study of blood T cell repertoires in COVID-19. Looking at the study overall: PBMCs, B-cell-depleted T cells, or T cells provided the cDNA or gDNA that made up the material.

Authors' processing steps: Estimation of nucleated cell counts relied on the amplification of reference gene primers. This table comes from immunoSEQ multiplex PCR, and its TCRdb copy is limited to in-frame clones, with some not included. V, J and clone size are taken as reported in that table, and D and trimming were inferred from the DNA itself. Here the sample spans some 410,000 clones, roughly 88% being singletons. Participants came from some 23 US areas, aged about 18 to 89 years. Clinical history as reported by participants underpinned cohort assignment. Sequenced input: PBMCs or T cells enriched from blood (not recorded which). This receptor was obtained from a woman in her twenties or thirties with acute COVID-19.

CDR3 amino acids: CATSRDRGQHYGYTF. The CDR3 nucleotides are TGTGCCACCAGCAGAGATCGTGGACAACACTATGGCTACACCTTC. The V and J genes are TRBV15 and TRBJ1-2; D perhaps matches TRBD1 (5 bases). CDR1 and CDR2 (germline): LNHNV, YYDKDF (reference sequence). V was clipped by 0 bases and J by 3 bases, with 11 bases between them. The CDR3 is 15 residues long. The full variable domain, with the rest looked up from reference TRBV15 and TRBJ1-2, is DAMVIQNPRYQVTQFGKPVTLSCSQTLNHNVMYWYQQKSSQAPKLLFHYYDKDFNNEADTPDNFQSRRPNTSFCFLDIRSPGLGDTAMYLCATSRDRGQHYGYTFGSGTRLTVV.